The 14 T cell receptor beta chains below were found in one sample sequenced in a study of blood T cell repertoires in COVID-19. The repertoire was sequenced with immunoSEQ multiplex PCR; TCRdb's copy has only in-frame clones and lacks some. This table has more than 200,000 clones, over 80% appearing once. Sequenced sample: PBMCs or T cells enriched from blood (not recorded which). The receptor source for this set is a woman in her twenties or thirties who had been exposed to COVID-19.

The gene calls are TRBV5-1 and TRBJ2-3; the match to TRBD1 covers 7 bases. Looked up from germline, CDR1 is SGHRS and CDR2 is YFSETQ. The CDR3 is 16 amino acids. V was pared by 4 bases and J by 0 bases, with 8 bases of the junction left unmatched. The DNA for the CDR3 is TGCGCCAGCAGCCCGGCAGGGGGTATTAGCACAGATACGCAGTATTTT. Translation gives CASSPAGGISTDTQYF. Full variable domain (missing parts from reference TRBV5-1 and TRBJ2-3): KAGVTQTPRYLIKTRGQQVTLSCSPISGHRSVSWYQQTPGQGLQFLFEYFSETQRNKGNFPGRFSGRQFSNSRSEMNVSTLELGDSALYLCASSPAGGISTDTQYFGPGTRLTVL.

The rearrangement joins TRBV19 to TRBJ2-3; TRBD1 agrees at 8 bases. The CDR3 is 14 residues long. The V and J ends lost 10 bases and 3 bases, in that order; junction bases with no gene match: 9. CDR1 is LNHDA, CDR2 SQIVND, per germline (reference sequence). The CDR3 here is CATSPGQATDTQYF. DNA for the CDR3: TGTGCCACCTCCCCGGGACAGGCAACAGATACGCAGTATTTT.

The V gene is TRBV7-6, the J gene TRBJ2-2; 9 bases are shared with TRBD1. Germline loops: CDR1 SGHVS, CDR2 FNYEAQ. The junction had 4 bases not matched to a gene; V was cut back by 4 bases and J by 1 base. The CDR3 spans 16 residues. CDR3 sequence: CASSSRQGGNTGELFF. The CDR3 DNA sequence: TGTGCCAGCAGCTCCAGACAGGGGGGGAACACCGGGGAGCTGTTTTTT.

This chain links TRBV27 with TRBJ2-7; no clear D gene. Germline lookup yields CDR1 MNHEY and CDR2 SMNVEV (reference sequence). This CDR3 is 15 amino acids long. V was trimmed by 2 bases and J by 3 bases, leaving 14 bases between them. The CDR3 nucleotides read TGTGCCAGCAGTTTAGGTCCCCCTCGGGTCTACGAGCAGTACTTC. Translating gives CASSLGPPRVYEQYF.

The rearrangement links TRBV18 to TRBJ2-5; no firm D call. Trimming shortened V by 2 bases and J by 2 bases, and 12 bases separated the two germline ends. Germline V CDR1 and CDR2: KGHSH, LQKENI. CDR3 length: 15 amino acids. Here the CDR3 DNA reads TGTGCCAGCTCACCAACTCTCGCGGCTCAAGAGACCCAGTACTTC. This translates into CASSPTLAAQETQYF.

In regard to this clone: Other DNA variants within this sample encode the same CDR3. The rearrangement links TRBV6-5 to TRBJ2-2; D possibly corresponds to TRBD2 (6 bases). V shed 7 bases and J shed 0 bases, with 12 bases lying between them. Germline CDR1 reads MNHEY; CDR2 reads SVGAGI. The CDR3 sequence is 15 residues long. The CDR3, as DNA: TGTGCCAGCACCCGGGGGACGGCGAACACCGGGGAGCTGTTTTTT. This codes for CASTRGTANTGELFF.

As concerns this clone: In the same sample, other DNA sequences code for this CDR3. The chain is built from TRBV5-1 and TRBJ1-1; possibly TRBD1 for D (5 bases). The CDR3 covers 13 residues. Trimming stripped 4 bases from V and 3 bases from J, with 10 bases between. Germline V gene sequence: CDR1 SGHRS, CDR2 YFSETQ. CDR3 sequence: CASSTLGDTEAFF. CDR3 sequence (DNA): TGCGCCAGCAGCACCCTAGGGGACACTGAAGCTTTCTTT.

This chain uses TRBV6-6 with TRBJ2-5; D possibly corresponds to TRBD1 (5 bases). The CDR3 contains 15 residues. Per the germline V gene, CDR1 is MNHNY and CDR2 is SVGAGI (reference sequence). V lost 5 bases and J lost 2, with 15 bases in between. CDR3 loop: CASSRPTAQQETQYF. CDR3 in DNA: TGTGCCAGCAGTCGACCGACAGCCCAGCAAGAGACCCAGTACTTC.

This CDR3 is CSVQGARGYTF. The CDR3 DNA reads TGCAGCGTCCAGGGGGCTCGAGGCTACACCTTC. The chain joins TRBV29-1 to TRBJ1-2, with 8 bases aligning to TRBD1. CDR1 SQVTM and CDR2 ANQGSEA come from the germline V gene. The V gene end was trimmed by 6 bases and the J gene end by 8 bases; junction bases not matched to a gene: 5. This CDR3 comprises 11 residues.

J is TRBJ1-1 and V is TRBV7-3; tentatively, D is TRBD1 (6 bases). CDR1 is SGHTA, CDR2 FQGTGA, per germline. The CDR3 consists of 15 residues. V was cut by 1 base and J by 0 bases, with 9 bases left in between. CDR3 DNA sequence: TGTGCCAGCAGCTTAAGGGGACATATGAACACTGAAGCTTTCTTT. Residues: CASSLRGHMNTEAFF.

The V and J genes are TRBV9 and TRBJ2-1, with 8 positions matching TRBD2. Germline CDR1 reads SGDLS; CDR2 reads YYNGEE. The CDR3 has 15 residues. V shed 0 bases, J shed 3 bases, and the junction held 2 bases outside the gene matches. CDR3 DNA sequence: TGTGCCAGCAGCGTAGATGGGACTAGCTACAATGAGCAGTTCTTC. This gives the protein CASSVDGTSYNEQFF.

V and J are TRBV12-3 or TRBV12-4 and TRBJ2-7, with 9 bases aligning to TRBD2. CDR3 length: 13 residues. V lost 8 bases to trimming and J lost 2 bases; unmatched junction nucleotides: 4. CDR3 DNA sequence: TGTGCCAGCCGGCTAGCGGGGACCTACGAGCAGTACTTC. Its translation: CASRLAGTYEQYF.

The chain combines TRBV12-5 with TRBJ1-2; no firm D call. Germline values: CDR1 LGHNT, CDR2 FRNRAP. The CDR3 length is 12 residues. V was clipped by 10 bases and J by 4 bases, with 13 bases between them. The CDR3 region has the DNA TGTGCTAATTGGGCGTCAAGCTATGGCTACACCTTC. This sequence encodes CANWASSYGYTF.

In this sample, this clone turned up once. The CDR3 reads CASSTRGSTNEKLFF. CDR3 bases: TGTGCCAGCAGCACCCGGGGTTCGACTAATGAAAAACTGTTTTTT. J is TRBJ1-4 and V is TRBV7-9; D remains ambiguous. The CDR3 covers 15 residues. V was clipped by 5 bases and J by 2 bases, with 12 bases between them. Germline-derived CDR1 and CDR2 are SEHNR and FQNEAQ (reference sequence).